This T cell receptor beta chain was sequenced in a study of blood T cell repertoires in COVID-19. Participant age was about 18 to 100 years, and participants resided in around 24 US areas. Cohorts were assigned according to the clinical history that participants reported. Using immunoSEQ multiplex PCR, the repertoire was profiled, and TCRdb retains in-frame clones only, with some absent. The table shows 300,000 to 350,000 clones, with 85% to 90% occurring only once. The CDR3 is 11 amino acids. Trimming left V 10 bases short and J 3 bases short, with 9 bases between. Germline V gene sequence: CDR1 LNHDA, CDR2 SQIVND (reference sequence).

Sequencing was carried out using PBMCs or T cells enriched from blood (not recorded which). This TCR came from a young woman with acute COVID-19. J is TRBJ1-2 and V is TRBV19; TRBD1 is a possible D gene (5 bases). DNA for the CDR3: TGTGCCATCCGGACATACTATGGCTACACCTTC. Translating it yields CAIRTYYGYTF.